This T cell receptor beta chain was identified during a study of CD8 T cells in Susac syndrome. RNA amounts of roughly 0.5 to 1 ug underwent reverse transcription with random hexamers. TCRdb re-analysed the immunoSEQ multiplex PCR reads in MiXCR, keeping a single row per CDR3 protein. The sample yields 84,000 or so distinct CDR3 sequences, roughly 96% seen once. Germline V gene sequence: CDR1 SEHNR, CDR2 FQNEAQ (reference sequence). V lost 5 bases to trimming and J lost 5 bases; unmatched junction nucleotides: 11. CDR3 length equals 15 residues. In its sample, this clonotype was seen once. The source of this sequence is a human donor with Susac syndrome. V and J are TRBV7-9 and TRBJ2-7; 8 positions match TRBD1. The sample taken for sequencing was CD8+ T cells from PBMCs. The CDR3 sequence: CASSTPYRGFHEQYF. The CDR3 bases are TGTGCCAGCAGCACGCCATACAGGGGGTTCCACGAGCAGTACTTC.